These 7 T cell receptor beta chains were all obtained from the same sample, sequenced in a study of cytomegalovirus exposure and HLA in healthy donors. In the PCR, 60 Vbeta and 13 Jbeta primers were used. The data were produced by immunoSEQ multiplex PCR, yet TCRdb's version contains in-frame clones alone and is incomplete. Here the sample spans 150,000 to 200,000 clones, about 13% being singletons. The sequenced material came from PBMCs. The receptors shown here come from a man aged 45 to 65 in good health and CMV-seropositive.

Only a few counts were recorded for this clone. This chain joins TRBV6-4 and TRBJ2-5; D may be TRBD2 (6 bases). V lost 6 bases and J lost 5, with 13 bases in between. The V gene's germline CDR1 is MRHNA and CDR2 SNTAGT. There are 13 residues in the CDR3. The CDR3, as DNA: TGTGCCAGCAGCGCCTCCGGGACTGAGACCCAGTACTTC. This codes for CASSASGTETQYF.

This clone has a handful of counts. The junction shows a germline mismatch at one end, possibly a read error. This chain joins TRBV15 and TRBJ1-2; no reliable D call. The CDR3 is made up of 11 amino acids. Germline V gene data show CDR1 as LNHNV and CDR2 as YYDKDF (reference sequence). CDR3 DNA sequence: TGTGCCACCAGCAGAGATCTAACCCATGACTTC. Protein: CATSRDLTHDF.

The J gene is TRBJ1-5, the V gene TRBV5-1; no clear D gene. CDR1 and CDR2 (germline): SGHRS, YFSETQ. The CDR3 contains 15 residues. V was trimmed by 0 bases and J by 4 bases, leaving 11 bases between them. CDR3 in amino acids: CASSLAGVENQPQHF. The CDR3 DNA sequence: TGCGCCAGCAGCTTGGCCGGAGTTGAGAATCAGCCCCAGCATTTT.

The V call is TRBV7-9, the J call TRBJ2-1, with D possibly matching TRBD2 (5 bases). Germline CDR1 SEHNR, CDR2 FQNEAQ (reference sequence). V was clipped by 2 bases and J by 3 bases, with 20 bases between them. The CDR3 length is 18 residues. CDR3 residues: CASSLPVGRRLNYNEQFF. The DNA of the CDR3 is TGTGCCAGCAGCTTACCCGTCGGGCGTAGACTAAACTACAATGAGCAGTTCTTC. Together with reference TRBV7-9 and TRBJ2-1, the CDR3 gives the full variable domain: DTGVSQNPRHKITKRGQNVTFRCDPISEHNRLYWYRQTLGQGPEFLTYFQNEAQLEKSRLLSDRFSAERPKGSFSTLEIQRTEQGDSAMYLCASSLPVGRRLNYNEQFFGPGTRLTVL.

This clone was counted between two and nine times. The chain uses TRBV27 and TRBJ2-5, with D possibly being TRBD2 (7 bases). This CDR3 is built from 16 residues. Looked up from germline, CDR1 is MNHEY and CDR2 is SMNVEV (reference sequence). Trimming shortened V by 3 bases and J by 2 bases, and 16 bases separated the two germline ends. CDR3 sequence: CASSLLGRRGQETQYF. The CDR3 DNA is TGTGCCAGCAGTTTGCTCGGGAGGAGGGGGCAAGAGACCCAGTACTTC.

This clone was seen a few times. The chain carries TRBV4-3 and TRBJ2-7; a possible D gene is TRBD2 (7 bases). The germline gives CDR1 LGHNA, CDR2 YSLEER. V lost 3 bases to trimming and J lost 2 bases, with 11 bases between them. This CDR3 spans 14 amino acids. CDR3 nucleotides: TGCGCCAGCAGCCAGTTCGGGGGGCCCTACGAGCAGTACTTC. Translated, it gives CASSQFGGPYEQYF.

V gene TRBV27 combines with J gene TRBJ1-2; TRBD1 might be the D (6 bases). Germline CDR1 and CDR2: MNHEY and SMNVEV (reference sequence). The CDR3 spans 14 residues. The V gene lost 4 bases and the J gene lost 5 bases, with 14 bases spanning the gap. As DNA, the CDR3 is TGTGCCAGCAGTTCCCCAGGGGTGCAGTATGGCTACACCTTC. This gives the protein CASSSPGVQYGYTF.